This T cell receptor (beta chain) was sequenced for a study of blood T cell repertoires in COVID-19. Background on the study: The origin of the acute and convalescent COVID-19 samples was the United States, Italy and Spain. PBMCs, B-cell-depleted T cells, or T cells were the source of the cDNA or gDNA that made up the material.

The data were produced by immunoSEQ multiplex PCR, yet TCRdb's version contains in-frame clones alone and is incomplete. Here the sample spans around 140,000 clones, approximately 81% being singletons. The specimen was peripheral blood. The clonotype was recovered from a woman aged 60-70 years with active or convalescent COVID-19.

CDR3 bases: TGTGCCACCAGTGATTATAACACCAACACAGATACGCAGTATTTT. It codes for CATSDYNTNTDTQYF. This sequence joins TRBV24-1 and TRBJ2-3; no clear D. CDR1 is KGHDR, CDR2 SFDVKD, per germline. V lost 2 bases and J lost 2, with 10 bases in between. The CDR3 consists of 15 residues.